The clone carrying this T cell receptor beta chain was seen a handful of times. Germline-derived CDR1 and CDR2 are SEHNR and FQNEAQ (reference sequence). Trimming left V 3 bases short and J 0 bases short, with 6 bases between. The CDR3 has 13 amino acids. The data are from a study of early T cells in non-severe SARS-CoV-2 infection. TCRdb recomputed calls from the 5' RACE reads with MiXCR, one row per CDR3 protein. The data contain more than 95,000 distinct CDR3 sequences, around a sixth of them seen just once; the ten biggest clones take up roughly 1.2%. Material: whole blood. The chain is built from TRBV7-9 and TRBJ2-7; D is unresolved. This receptor was obtained from an adult who was a healthcare worker with PCR-confirmed SARS-CoV-2 infection or an uninfected control (not recorded which). This CDR3 reads CASSFPSSYEQYF. DNA of the CDR3: TGTGCCAGCAGCTTTCCCAGCTCCTACGAGCAGTACTTC.